This T cell receptor (beta chain) was sequenced in a study of post-analysis software for immune sequencing data. Looking at the study overall: The disease courses spanned relapsing-remitting, secondary progressive and progressive-relapsing forms of multiple sclerosis. The study, taken as a whole, reports: F measure grouped same-batch samples tightly together. Comparison of patients with controls showed roughly five TRBV segments more frequent in patients, TRBV5-6, TRBV5-1 and TRBV20-1 among them. The normalized Chao1 diversity of multiple sclerosis patients was significantly lower than that of controls.

Prepared libraries of TCR beta cDNA carried unique molecular identifiers. From roughly 1 to 10 million T cells, roughly 0.5 million cDNA molecules were obtained. One entry per CDR3 protein results from TCRdb running MiXCR on the PCR reads. The sample includes some 800,000 distinct CDR3 sequences, around 45% of them seen just once. This clonotype showed up many times. The antigen is undetermined. CDR3 size: 13 residues. Trimming cost V 5 bases and J 6 bases, with 15 bases left between them. From germline, CDR1 is SQVTM and CDR2 ANQGSEA. This clonotype was obtained from a girl between 5 and 17 years old with multiple sclerosis. The sequencing input was blood. The gene calls are TRBV29-1 and TRBJ2-3, with D possibly being TRBD2 (6 bases). The CDR3 is CSVCPSVADTQYF. The CDR3 DNA sequence: TGCAGCGTTTGCCCTAGCGTGGCTGATACGCAGTATTTT.